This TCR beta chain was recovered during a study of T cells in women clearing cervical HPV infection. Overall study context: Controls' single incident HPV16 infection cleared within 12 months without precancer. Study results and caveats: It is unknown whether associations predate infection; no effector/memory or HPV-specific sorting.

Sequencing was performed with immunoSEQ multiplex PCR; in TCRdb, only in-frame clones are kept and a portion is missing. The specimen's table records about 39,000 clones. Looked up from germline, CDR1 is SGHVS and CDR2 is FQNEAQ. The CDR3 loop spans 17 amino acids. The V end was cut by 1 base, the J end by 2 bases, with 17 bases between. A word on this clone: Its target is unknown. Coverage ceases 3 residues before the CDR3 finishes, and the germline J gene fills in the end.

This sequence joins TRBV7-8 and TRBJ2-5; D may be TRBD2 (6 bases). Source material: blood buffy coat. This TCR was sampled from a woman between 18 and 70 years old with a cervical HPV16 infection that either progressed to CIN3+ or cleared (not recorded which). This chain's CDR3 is CASSLGLVRINQETQYF. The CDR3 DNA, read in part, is TGTGCCAGCAGCTTAGGACTAGTTCGAATTAATCAAGAGACC.